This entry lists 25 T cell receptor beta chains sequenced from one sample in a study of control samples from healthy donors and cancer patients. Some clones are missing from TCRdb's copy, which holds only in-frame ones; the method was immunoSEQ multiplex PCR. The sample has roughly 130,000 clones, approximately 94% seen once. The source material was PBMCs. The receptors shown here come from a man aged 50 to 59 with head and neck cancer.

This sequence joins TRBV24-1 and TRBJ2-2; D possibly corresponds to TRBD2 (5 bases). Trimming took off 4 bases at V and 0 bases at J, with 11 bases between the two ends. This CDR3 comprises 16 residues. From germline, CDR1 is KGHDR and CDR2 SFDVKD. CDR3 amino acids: CATSDRPGTNTGELFF. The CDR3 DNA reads TGTGCCACCAGTGACCGCCCGGGAACGAACACCGGGGAGCTGTTTTTT.

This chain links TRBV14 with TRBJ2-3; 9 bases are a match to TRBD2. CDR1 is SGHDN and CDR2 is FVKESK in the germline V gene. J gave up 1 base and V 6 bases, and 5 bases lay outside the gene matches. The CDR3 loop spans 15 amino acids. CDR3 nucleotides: TGTGCCAGCAGTCGAAAGCGGGGGGGCACAGATACGCAGTATTTT. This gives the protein CASSRKRGGTDTQYF.

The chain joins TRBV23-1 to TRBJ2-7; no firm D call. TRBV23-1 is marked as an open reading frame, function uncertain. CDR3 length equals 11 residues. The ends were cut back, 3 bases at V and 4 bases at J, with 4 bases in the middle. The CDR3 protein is CASSHRYEQYF. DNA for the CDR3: TGCGCCAGCAGTCATAGATACGAGCAGTACTTC.

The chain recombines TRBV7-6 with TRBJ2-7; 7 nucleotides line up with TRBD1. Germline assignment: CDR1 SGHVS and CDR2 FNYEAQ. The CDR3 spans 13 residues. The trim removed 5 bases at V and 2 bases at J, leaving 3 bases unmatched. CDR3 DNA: TGTGCCAGCAGCCGCGACAGGGCCTACGAGCAGTACTTC. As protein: CASSRDRAYEQYF.

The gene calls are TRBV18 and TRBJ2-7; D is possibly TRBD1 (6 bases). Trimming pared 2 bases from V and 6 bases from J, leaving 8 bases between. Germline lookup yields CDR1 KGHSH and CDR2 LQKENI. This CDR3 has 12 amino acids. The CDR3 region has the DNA TGTGCCAGCTCACCAAACAGGGCCGAGCAGTACTTC. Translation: CASSPNRAEQYF. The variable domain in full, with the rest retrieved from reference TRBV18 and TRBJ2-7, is NAGVMQNPRHLVRRRGQEARLRCSPMKGHSHVYWYRQLPEEGLKFMVYLQKENIIDESGMPKERFSAEFPKEGPSILRIQQVVRGDSAAYFCASSPNRAEQYFGPGTRLTVT.

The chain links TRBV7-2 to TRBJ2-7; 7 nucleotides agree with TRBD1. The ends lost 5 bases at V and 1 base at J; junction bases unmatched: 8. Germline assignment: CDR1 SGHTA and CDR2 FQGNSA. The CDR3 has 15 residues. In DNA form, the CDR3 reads TGTGCCAGCAGCCCGGGACAGCCACCTTCCTACGAGCAGTACTTC. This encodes CASSPGQPPSYEQYF.

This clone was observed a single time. The CDR3 reads CASSYDTYNQPQHF. CDR3 coding DNA: TGTGCCAGTAGTTACGACACATACAATCAGCCCCAGCATTTT. The chain links TRBV19 to TRBJ1-5; no definite D call. The CDR3 covers 14 residues. Trimming removed 5 bases at V and 3 bases at J, with 11 bases between. CDR1 LNHDA and CDR2 SQIVND come from the germline V gene (reference sequence).

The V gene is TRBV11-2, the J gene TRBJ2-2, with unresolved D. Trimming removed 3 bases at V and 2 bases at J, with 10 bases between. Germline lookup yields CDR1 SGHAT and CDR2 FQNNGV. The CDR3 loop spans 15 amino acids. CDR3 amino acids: CASSFASANTGELFF. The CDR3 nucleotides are TGTGCCAGCAGCTTCGCGTCAGCAAACACCGGGGAGCTGTTTTTT.

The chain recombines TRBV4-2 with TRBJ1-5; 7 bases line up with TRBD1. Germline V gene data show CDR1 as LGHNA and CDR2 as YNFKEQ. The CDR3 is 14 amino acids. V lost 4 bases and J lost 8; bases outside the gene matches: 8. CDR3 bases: TGTGCCAGCAGCCCCGGACAGGCCTTGGAGCCCCAGCATTTT. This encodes CASSPGQALEPQHF.

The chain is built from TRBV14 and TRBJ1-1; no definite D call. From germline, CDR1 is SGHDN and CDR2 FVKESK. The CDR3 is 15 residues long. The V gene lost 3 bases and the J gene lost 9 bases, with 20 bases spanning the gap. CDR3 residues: CASSQMQNTLTQAFF. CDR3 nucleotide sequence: TGTGCCAGCAGCCAGATGCAGAATACGTTGACCCAAGCTTTCTTT.

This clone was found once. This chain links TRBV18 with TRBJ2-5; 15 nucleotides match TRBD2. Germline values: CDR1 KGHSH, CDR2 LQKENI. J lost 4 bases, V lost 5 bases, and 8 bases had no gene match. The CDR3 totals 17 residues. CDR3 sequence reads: CASSSRTSGGAGETQYF. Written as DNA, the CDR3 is TGTGCCAGCTCATCTCGGACTAGCGGGGGGGCAGGAGAGACCCAGTACTTC.

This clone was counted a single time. The DNA for the CDR3 is TGTGCCAGCAGTTTAGAACTAGCGGGAGGGAATGAGCAGTTCTTC. The encoded protein is CASSLELAGGNEQFF. This sequence joins TRBV27 and TRBJ2-1, with TRBD2 matching 13 bases. J gave up 7 bases and V 2 bases, and 2 bases lay outside the gene matches. The CDR3 is 15 amino acids. Germline V gene sequence: CDR1 MNHEY, CDR2 SMNVEV (reference sequence).

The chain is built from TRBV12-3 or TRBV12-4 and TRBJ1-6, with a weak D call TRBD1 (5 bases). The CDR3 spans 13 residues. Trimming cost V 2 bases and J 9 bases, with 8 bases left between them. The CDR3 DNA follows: TGTGCCAGCAGTTTACGGGGGGGTTCACCCCTCCACTTT. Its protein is CASSLRGGSPLHF.

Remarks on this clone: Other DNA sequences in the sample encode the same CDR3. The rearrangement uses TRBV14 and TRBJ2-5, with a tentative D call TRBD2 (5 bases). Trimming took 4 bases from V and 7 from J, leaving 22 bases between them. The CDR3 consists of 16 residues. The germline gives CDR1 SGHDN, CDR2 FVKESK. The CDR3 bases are TGTGCCAGCAGCCTGGACTGGGCCGGGGTCGATGGGACCCAGTACTTC. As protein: CASSLDWAGVDGTQYF.

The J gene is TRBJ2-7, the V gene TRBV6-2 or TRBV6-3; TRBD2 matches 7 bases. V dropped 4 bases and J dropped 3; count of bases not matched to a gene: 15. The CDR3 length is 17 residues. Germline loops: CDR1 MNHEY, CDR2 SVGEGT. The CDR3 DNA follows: TGTGCCAGCAGTTTTGGGGGGGAGGACACGACCCTCTACGAGCAGTACTTC. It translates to CASSFGGEDTTLYEQYF.

For the CDR3, the DNA is TGTGCCAGCAGCTTAGGGGTCGATGGCTACACCTTC. Its protein product is CASSLGVDGYTF. The V call is TRBV7-2, the J call TRBJ1-2, with D uncertain. The CDR3 is 12 residues long. Germline-derived CDR1 and CDR2 are SGHTA and FQGNSA. The V and J ends lost 1 base and 6 bases respectively, with 6 bases between them.

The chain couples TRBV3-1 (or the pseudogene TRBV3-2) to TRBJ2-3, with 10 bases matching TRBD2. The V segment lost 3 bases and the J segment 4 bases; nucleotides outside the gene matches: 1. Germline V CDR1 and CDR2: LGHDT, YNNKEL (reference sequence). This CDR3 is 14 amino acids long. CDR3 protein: CASSQSGGADTQYF. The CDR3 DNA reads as TGTGCCAGCAGCCAGAGCGGGGGGGCAGATACGCAGTATTTT.

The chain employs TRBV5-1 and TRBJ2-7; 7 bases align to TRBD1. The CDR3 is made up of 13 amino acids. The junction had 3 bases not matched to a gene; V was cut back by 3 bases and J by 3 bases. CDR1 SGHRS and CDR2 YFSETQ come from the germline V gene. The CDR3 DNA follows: TGCGCCAGCAGCTGGGACAGCAGCTACGAGCAGTACTTC. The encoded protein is CASSWDSSYEQYF. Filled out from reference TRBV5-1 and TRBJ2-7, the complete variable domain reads KAGVTQTPRYLIKTRGQQVTLSCSPISGHRSVSWYQQTPGQGLQFLFEYFSETQRNKGNFPGRFSGRQFSNSRSEMNVSTLELGDSALYLCASSWDSSYEQYFGPGTRLTVT.

The CDR3 spells CSVRDRGRNTEAFF. CDR3 DNA: TGCAGCGTCCGGGACAGGGGGCGGAACACTGAAGCTTTCTTT. The V gene is TRBV29-1, the J gene TRBJ1-1; 12 nucleotides line up with TRBD1. The CDR3 runs 14 residues. The germline CDR1 and CDR2 sequences are SQVTM and ANQGSEA. The J segment lost 1 base and the V segment lost 6 bases, leaving 3 bases of the junction unmatched.

DNA for the CDR3: TGTGCCAGCAGCTTACTTCAGAACAGGGAGAAAGATACGCAGTATTTT. Protein sequence: CASSLLQNREKDTQYF. The chain recombines TRBV7-2 with TRBJ2-3; a possible D gene is TRBD1 (6 bases). The length of the CDR3 is 16 residues. With 2 bases removed from V and 5 bases from J, the gap between germline ends came to 17 bases. CDR1 SGHTA and CDR2 FQGNSA come from the germline V gene.

The CDR3 region has the DNA TGTGCCAGCAGCCTTGGACAGGGGAGGTACAATCAGCCCCAGCATTTT. This sequence encodes CASSLGQGRYNQPQHF. This sequence joins TRBV3-1 (or the pseudogene TRBV3-2) and TRBJ1-5; 9 positions match TRBD1. CDR1 and CDR2 (germline): LGHDT, YNNKEL (reference sequence). V shed 4 bases, J shed 3 bases, and the junction held 7 bases outside the gene matches. The CDR3 extends over 16 amino acids.

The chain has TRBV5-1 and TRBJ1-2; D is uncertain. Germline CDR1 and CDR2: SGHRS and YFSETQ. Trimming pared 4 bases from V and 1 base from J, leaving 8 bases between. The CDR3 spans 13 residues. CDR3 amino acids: CASSPGSNYGYTF. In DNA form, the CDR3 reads TGCGCCAGCAGCCCGGGCAGTAACTATGGCTACACCTTC.

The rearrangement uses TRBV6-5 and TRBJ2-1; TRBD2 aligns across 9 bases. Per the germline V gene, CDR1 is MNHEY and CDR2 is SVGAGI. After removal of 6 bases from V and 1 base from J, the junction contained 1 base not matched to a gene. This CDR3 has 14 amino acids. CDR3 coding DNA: TGTGCCAGCAGGCGGGGGGGTTCCTACAATGAGCAGTTCTTC. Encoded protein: CASRRGGSYNEQFF.

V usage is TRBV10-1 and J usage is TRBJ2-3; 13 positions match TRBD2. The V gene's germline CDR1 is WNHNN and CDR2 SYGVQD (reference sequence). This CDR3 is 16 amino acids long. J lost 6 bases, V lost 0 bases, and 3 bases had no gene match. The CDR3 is CASSESETSGGDTQYF. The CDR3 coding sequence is TGCGCCAGCAGTGAGTCTGAGACTAGCGGGGGGGATACGCAGTATTTT.

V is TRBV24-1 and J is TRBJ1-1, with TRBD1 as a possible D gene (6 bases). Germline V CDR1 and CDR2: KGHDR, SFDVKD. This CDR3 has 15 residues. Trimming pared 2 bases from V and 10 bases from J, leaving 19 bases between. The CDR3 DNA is TGTGCCACCAGTGATTCGACAGGAGCTGAGTATGGAGCTTTCTTT. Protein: CATSDSTGAEYGAFF.